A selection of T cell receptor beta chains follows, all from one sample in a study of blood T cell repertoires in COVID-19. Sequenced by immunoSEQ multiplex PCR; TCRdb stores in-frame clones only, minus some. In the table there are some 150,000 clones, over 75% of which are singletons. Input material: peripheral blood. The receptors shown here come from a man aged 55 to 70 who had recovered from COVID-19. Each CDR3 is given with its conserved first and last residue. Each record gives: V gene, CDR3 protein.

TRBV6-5	CASSPTVSYTIYF
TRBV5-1	CASSLGLGGDSYTF
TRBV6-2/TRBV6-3	CASSETSGQRTDTQYF
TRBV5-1	CASSSGREAGNTIYF
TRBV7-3	CASSAVGTSSTDTQYF
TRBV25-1	CASSELENTEAFF
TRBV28	CASRTAGVEQFF
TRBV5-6	CASSLGSSALTDTQYF
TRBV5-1	CASSLGQGADTQYF
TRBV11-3	CASSLGAGGPDTQYF
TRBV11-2	CASSLAHQADTQYF
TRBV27	CASRENQRGANNEQFF
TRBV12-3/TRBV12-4	CASTPQGNTIYF
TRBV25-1	CASSAITGITEAFF
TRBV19	CASNRDWSSYNSPLHF
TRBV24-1	CATSDGAAGANVLTF
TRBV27	CASSPSRDISSYNSPLHF
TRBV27	CASSFPGGHGYTF
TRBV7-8	CASSLRGRGTGANVLTF
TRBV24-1	CATGTGIGTDTQYF
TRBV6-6	CASSPLRTIPNTIYF
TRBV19	CASRTWGVMNTEAFF
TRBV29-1	CSVVRTTVAGELFF
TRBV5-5	CASSLANRELYEQYF
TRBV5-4	CASSMGTGDEQYF
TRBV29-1	CSVVRSDTYGYTF
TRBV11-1	CASSLLAGGYNEQFF
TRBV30	CAWSQGWTEAFF
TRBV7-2	CASRPGQAFQETQYF
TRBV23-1	CASSHPRQGIYSNQPQHF
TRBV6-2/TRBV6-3	CASSYAQGGYEQYF
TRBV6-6	CASSYRHTETQYF
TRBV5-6	CASSRTGQGRDTEAFF
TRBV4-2	CASSHTGTSGGAGELFF
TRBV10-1	CASSECGQGTNTGELFF
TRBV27	CASQSPPPGGSYNEQFF
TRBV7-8	CASTPRSGAHTEAFF
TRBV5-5	CASTLNEKLFF
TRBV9	CASSPRISSYEQYF
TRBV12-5	CASGLRQGWDTGELFF
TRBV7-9	CASSLIEGSAEAFF